This TCR beta chain was identified in a study of T cells in Graves' hyperthyroidism and ophthalmopathy. The study's findings and limits: Expanded thyroid clonotypes (above 0.001) were mostly also found in blood.

This clonotype was picked up many times. Its antigen is currently unknown. Active moderate-to-severe ophthalmopathy, Clinical Activity Score at least 3, NOSPECS at least 4, under 3 months' duration. The study excluded patients with uncontrolled infection, other autoimmune disease, pregnancy or lactation. The study based diagnoses on clinical symptoms, serum thyroxine and TRAb, thyroid ultrasound and orbital computed tomography. Trimming pared 3 bases from V and 6 bases from J, leaving 6 bases between. This CDR3 is built from 12 residues. RNA transcripts yielded amplified TCR beta CDR3 regions. Primed by the HTBI set, a first-round RT-PCR was run on the TCR CDR3. TCRdb reanalysed the multiplex PCR reads using MiXCR and keeps one entry per CDR3 protein. This sample has more than 50,000 distinct CDR3 sequences; 49% occur once, and the top ten carry under 15%.

The specimen sequenced was blood. The chain is built from TRBV12-3 or TRBV12-4 and TRBJ2-1; D assignment may be TRBD1 or TRBD2 (5 bases each). This TCR was recovered from a woman aged 25 to 39 with Graves' ophthalmopathy. The CDR3 sequence: CASSLRGNEQFF. The CDR3 DNA follows: TGTGCCAGCAGTTTGAGGGGCAATGAGCAGTTCTTC.